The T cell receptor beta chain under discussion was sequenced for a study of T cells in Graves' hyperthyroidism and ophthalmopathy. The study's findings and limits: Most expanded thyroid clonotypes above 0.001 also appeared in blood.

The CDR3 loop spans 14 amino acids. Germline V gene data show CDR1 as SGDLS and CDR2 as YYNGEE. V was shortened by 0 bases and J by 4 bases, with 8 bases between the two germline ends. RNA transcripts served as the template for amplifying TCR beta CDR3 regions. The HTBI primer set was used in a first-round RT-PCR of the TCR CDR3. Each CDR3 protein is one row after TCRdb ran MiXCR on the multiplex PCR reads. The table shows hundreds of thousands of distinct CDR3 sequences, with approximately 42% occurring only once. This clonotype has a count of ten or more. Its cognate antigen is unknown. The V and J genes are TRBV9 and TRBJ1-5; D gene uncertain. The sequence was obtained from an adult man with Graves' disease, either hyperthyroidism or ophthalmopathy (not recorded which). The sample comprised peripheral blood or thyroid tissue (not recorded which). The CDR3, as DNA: TGTGCCAGCAGCGTAGGGGAGGAAAATCAGCCCCAGCATTTT. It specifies CASSVGEENQPQHF.